Shown below are 8 T cell receptor beta chains from a single sample sequenced in a study of OX40 agonist ivuxolimab in advanced cancers. Profiled with immunoSEQ multiplex PCR; TCRdb holds only in-frame clones, not every one. The sample contains approximately 68,000 clones, roughly 80% of which appear only once. The sample here was CD4+ or CD8+ T cells sorted from blood, taken in a trial of the OX40 agonist ivuxolimab. These receptors originate from an adult with an advanced solid tumor such as melanoma, head and neck, liver or kidney cancer.

V usage is TRBV5-3 and J usage is TRBJ1-5; D gene unclear. TRBV5-3 is filed as an ORF, its function uncertain. This CDR3 spans 18 amino acids. Trimming pared 4 bases from V and 2 bases from J, leaving 22 bases between. As DNA, the CDR3 is TGTGCCAGAAGCACCCTGAGGACCAAGATAGCGGGCAATCAGCCCCAGCATTTT. Protein: CARSTLRTKIAGNQPQHF.

This chain links TRBV7-2 with TRBJ2-1; 11 bases map to TRBD2. Unmatched junction bases numbered 6, after V lost 4 bases and J lost 4 bases. The CDR3 loop spans 16 amino acids. Germline loops: CDR1 SGHTA, CDR2 FQGNSA. For the CDR3, the DNA is TGTGCCAGCAGCTCGACCGGGACTAGCGGATACAATGAGCAGTTCTTC. The encoded protein is CASSSTGTSGYNEQFF. Supplemented by reference TRBV7-2 and TRBJ2-1, the full variable domain reads GAGVSQSPSNKVTEKGKDVELRCDPISGHTALYWYRQSLGQGLEFLIYFQGNSAPDKSGLPSDRFSAERTGGSVSTLTIQRTQQEDSAVYLCASSSTGTSGYNEQFFGPGTRLTVL.

The rearrangement links TRBV5-6 to TRBJ2-3; a weak D match, TRBD2 (6 bases). V was shortened by 0 bases and J by 1 base, with 9 bases between the two germline ends. Per the germline V gene, CDR1 is SGHDT and CDR2 is YYEEEE. This CDR3 region has 15 residues. CDR3 amino acids: CASSLGPSGTDTQYF. The CDR3 coding sequence is TGTGCCAGCAGCTTGGGGCCTAGCGGCACAGATACGCAGTATTTT.

Comments on this clone: An end of the junction differs from the germline gene, which may be a read error. The chain uses TRBV6-1 and TRBJ2-1; a possible D gene is TRBD2 (6 bases). Per the germline V gene, CDR1 is MNHNS and CDR2 is SASEGT. The CDR3 loop spans 14 amino acids. Here the CDR3 reads CASSDGGGYTEQFF. CDR3 coding DNA: TGTGCCAGCAGTGATGGGGGAGGATACACTGAGCAGTTCTTC.

V usage is TRBV5-1 and J usage is TRBJ2-1; 11 bases map to TRBD2. CDR1 is SGHRS and CDR2 is YFSETQ in the germline V gene. Trimming cost V 4 bases and J 10 bases; bases outside gene matches: 13. The CDR3 runs to 16 residues. CDR3 DNA sequence: TGCGCCAGCAGCCCCAGACTAGCGGGACCCTCCGGGGAGCAGTTCTTC. Protein product: CASSPRLAGPSGEQFF.

This chain links TRBV6-1 with TRBJ2-5, with TRBD2 as a possible D gene (5 bases). V was cut by 2 bases and J by 5 bases, with 15 bases left in between. This CDR3 comprises 15 residues. Germline V gene lookup returns CDR1 MNHNS and CDR2 SASEGT. CDR3 residues: CASSEIWTRRETQYF. The DNA for the CDR3 is TGTGCCAGCAGTGAAATCTGGACTCGCCGGGAGACCCAGTACTTC.

This clone is a singleton in its sample. The chain carries TRBV7-2 and TRBJ1-1; D gene unclear. The ends were cut back, 5 bases at V and 0 bases at J, with 16 bases in the middle. Germline V gives CDR1 SGHTA, CDR2 FQGNSA. CDR3 length equals 16 residues. Written as DNA, the CDR3 is TGTGCCAGCAGCCGGAGGGCCCCTGACTTGAACACTGAAGCTTTCTTT. As protein: CASSRRAPDLNTEAFF. The complete variable domain, with remaining parts taken from reference TRBV7-2 and TRBJ1-1, reads GAGVSQSPSNKVTEKGKDVELRCDPISGHTALYWYRQSLGQGLEFLIYFQGNSAPDKSGLPSDRFSAERTGGSVSTLTIQRTQQEDSAVYLCASSRRAPDLNTEAFFGQGTRLTVV.

This clone was observed a handful of times. V gene TRBV4-1 combines with J gene TRBJ1-2, with 9 positions matching TRBD1. The CDR3 is 13 amino acids. Germline V CDR1 and CDR2: MGHRA, YSYEKL. V was clipped by 4 bases and J by 6 bases; unmatched bases: 3. This chain's CDR3 is CASSPWTGDGYTF. In DNA, the CDR3 is TGCGCCAGCAGCCCCTGGACAGGGGATGGCTACACCTTC.